What follows describes a single T cell receptor (beta chain). Antigen specificity is unknown. These data come from a study of cytomegalovirus exposure and HLA in healthy donors. Overall study context: The Caucasian-associated ancestry cluster contained about 80% of the 398 genotyped donors.

Study observations and caveats: Because they were indistinguishable, some V segments, including TRBV6-2 and TRBV6-3, were excluded.

The trim removed 5 bases at V and 6 bases at J, leaving 1 base unmatched. This CDR3 has 13 amino acids. Germline V lookup: CDR1 SGHTA, CDR2 FQGTGA. The PCR ran on 60 Vbeta and 13 Jbeta primers. Clones were sequenced by immunoSEQ multiplex PCR, and TCRdb holds only the in-frame ones, with some missing. The sample holds approximately 100,000 clones, roughly a tenth seen once. The sequence derives from a man aged 50 or older in good health and CMV-seropositive. The sequencing sample was made of PBMCs. This sequence joins TRBV7-3 and TRBJ1-6; 7 bases are a match to TRBD1. DNA for the CDR3: TGTGCCAGCAGCCGACAGGGTAATTCACCCCTCCACTTT. Protein product: CASSRQGNSPLHF.